The sequence of this T cell receptor beta chain was determined in a study of blood T cells in healthy people across ages. This clonotype has just one count. A second PCR, run for roughly 7 to 12 cycles, used a sample-barcoded 5' primer plus a J-beta primer mix. TCRdb ran MiXCR on the 5' RACE reads and lists one entry per CDR3 protein. The profile shows 800,000 to 950,000 distinct CDR3 sequences, about 36% of them singletons. The CDR3 sequence is 14 residues long. Deletions cut 4 bases from V and 0 bases from J, with 9 bases between. Germline loops: CDR1 MNHEY, CDR2 SVGAGI. The gene calls are TRBV6-5 and TRBJ1-2; D unclear. The receptor was isolated from a man between 18 and 29 years old in good health. Sequenced material: blood. CDR3 nucleotides: TGTGCCAGCAGTTCGAGCAAAACTAACTATGGCTACACCTTC. Protein sequence: CASSSSKTNYGYTF.